The 27 T cell receptor beta chains below all came from one sample that was sequenced in a study of T cells in Graves' hyperthyroidism and ophthalmopathy. It was RNA transcripts that yielded the amplified TCR beta CDR3 regions. During a first-round RT-PCR of the TCR CDR3, the HTBI primer set was used. TCRdb processed the multiplex PCR reads anew with MiXCR; each CDR3 protein has one entry. This repertoire shows hundreds of thousands of distinct CDR3 sequences, 20% found once; its top ten account for 45% to 50%. The specimen sequenced was blood. These receptors were obtained from a man aged 35-49 years with Graves' ophthalmopathy.

The chain employs TRBV6-1 and TRBJ1-5; 7 positions match TRBD1. The CDR3 is 14 residues long. J lost 7 bases, V lost 6 bases, and 9 bases had no gene match. Germline V gene data show CDR1 as MNHNS and CDR2 as SASEGT. CDR3 DNA: TGTGCCAGCAGAAGTCGACAGGGTTGGCAGCCCCAGCATTTT. It yields the protein CASRSRQGWQPQHF.

This clonotype was seen at least ten times. The rearrangement joins TRBV5-1 to TRBJ2-5; TRBD2 might be the D (6 bases). V was shortened by 4 bases and J by 1 base, with 23 bases between the two germline ends. Germline CDR1 reads SGHRS; CDR2 reads YFSETQ. This CDR3 has 18 amino acids. CDR3 nucleotide sequence: TGCGCCAGCAGCCGAGGGGTCACGAGGCGGGGATCCCAAGAGACCCAGTACTTC. This codes for CASSRGVTRRGSQETQYF. The whole variable domain, remainder taken from reference TRBV5-1 and TRBJ2-5, is KAGVTQTPRYLIKTRGQQVTLSCSPISGHRSVSWYQQTPGQGLQFLFEYFSETQRNKGNFPGRFSGRQFSNSRSEMNVSTLELGDSALYLCASSRGVTRRGSQETQYFGPGTRLLVL.

This clonotype was seen repeatedly, ten times or more. The chain links TRBV7-9 to TRBJ2-1, with TRBD1 as a possible D gene (6 bases). Germline lookup yields CDR1 SEHNR and CDR2 FQNEAQ (reference sequence). Trimming removed 5 bases at V and 5 bases at J, with 7 bases between. The CDR3 has 12 amino acids. The CDR3: CASSDRNNEQFF. Here the CDR3 DNA reads TGTGCCAGCAGCGACAGGAACAATGAGCAGTTCTTC.

The V and J genes are TRBV24-1 and TRBJ1-2; tentatively, D is TRBD1 (6 bases). V gave up 1 base and J gave up 4 bases, with 9 bases separating them. The CDR3 loop spans 14 amino acids. Germline CDR1 reads KGHDR; CDR2 reads SFDVKD. The CDR3 nucleotides are TGTGCCACCAGTGATTTCGACAGGAGCTATGGCTACACCTTC. Its translation is CATSDFDRSYGYTF.

This clonotype was seen a handful of times. This chain connects TRBV19 to TRBJ2-3, with TRBD2 identical over 8 bases. The trim removed 8 bases at V and 1 base at J, leaving 8 bases unmatched. Germline-derived CDR1 and CDR2 are LNHDA and SQIVND (reference sequence). CDR3 length equals 15 residues. For the CDR3, the DNA is TGTGCCAGTCAACTCGGACTAGCTGGCACAGATACGCAGTATTTT. This codes for CASQLGLAGTDTQYF.

CDR3 in amino acids: CAIGRPAYEQYF. In DNA, the CDR3 is TGTGCCATCGGCAGGCCAGCCTACGAGCAGTACTTC. The gene calls are TRBV10-3 and TRBJ2-7; no definite D call. V was cut by 8 bases and J by 2 bases, with 10 bases left in between. The germline V gene encodes CDR1 ENHRY and CDR2 SYGVKD. This CDR3 has 12 amino acids.

The gene calls are TRBV12-5 and TRBJ2-1, with TRBD1 identical over 9 bases. Germline V lookup: CDR1 LGHNT, CDR2 FRNRAP. The V segment lost 1 base and the J segment 6 bases; nucleotides outside the gene matches: 19. The CDR3 totals 20 residues. The CDR3 spells CASGLADRGKGGVAVNEQFF. The CDR3, as DNA: TGTGCTAGTGGTTTGGCGGACAGGGGTAAGGGGGGAGTAGCGGTCAATGAGCAGTTCTTC.

This clonotype occurred a few times. The gene calls are TRBV5-8 and TRBJ1-2, with D perhaps TRBD1 (5 bases). This CDR3 is built from 15 residues. V lost 3 bases and J 3 bases, leaving 15 bases between the germline ends. Germline assignment: CDR1 SGHTS and CDR2 YDEGEE. In DNA, the CDR3 is TGTGCCAGCAGCTCGATTGGGGCGTTCGACTATGGCTACACCTTC. Amino acids: CASSSIGAFDYGYTF.

This clonotype was seen repeatedly, ten times or more. V and J are TRBV20-1 and TRBJ2-2; D perhaps matches TRBD1 (6 bases). CDR1 is DFQATT, CDR2 SNEGSKA, per germline (reference sequence). Trimming pared 5 bases from V and 0 bases from J, leaving 13 bases between. The CDR3 totals 15 residues. The CDR3 reads CSAGDIRANTGELFF. CDR3 nucleotide sequence: TGCAGTGCTGGGGACATCAGAGCGAACACCGGGGAGCTGTTTTTT.

This clonotype showed up just a few times. The chain has TRBV11-2 and TRBJ1-5, with D maybe TRBD1 (6 bases). Trimming left V 5 bases short and J 7 bases short, with 12 bases between. CDR1 is SGHAT and CDR2 is FQNNGV in the germline V gene. CDR3 size: 13 residues. CDR3 bases: TGTGCCAGCAGCATTACTACAGGGCAGCCCCAGCATTTT. Translating gives CASSITTGQPQHF.

This clonotype was detected only a few times. The chain links TRBV7-3 to TRBJ2-1; TRBD2 is a possible D gene (5 bases). V was trimmed by 0 bases and J by 7 bases, leaving 13 bases between them. Germline V gene data show CDR1 as SGHTA and CDR2 as FQGTGA. The CDR3 length is 15 residues. The CDR3 protein is CASSLTVTSRNEQFF. DNA of the CDR3: TGTGCCAGCAGCTTAACGGTTACTAGTCGGAATGAGCAGTTCTTC.

A word on this clonotype: A clone one base away is much larger, so this may be a read error. The chain links TRBV9 to TRBJ1-2; D is uncertain. Germline V gene sequence: CDR1 SGDLS, CDR2 YYNGEE. Deletions cut 0 bases from V and 7 bases from J, with 10 bases between. This CDR3 is 13 amino acids long. The CDR3 DNA reads TGTGCCAGCAGCGTAGCAGCGGAAGGTGGCTACACCTTC. Translating it yields CASSVAAEGGYTF.

The chain has TRBV29-1 and TRBJ1-1, with 7 bases fitting TRBD1. Trimming removed 3 bases from V and 5 bases from J; junction bases left unmatched: 3. The CDR3 loop spans 12 amino acids. The germline CDR1 and CDR2 sequences are SQVTM and ANQGSEA. The CDR3 loop reads CSVDRGGTEAFF. The CDR3, as DNA: TGCAGCGTTGACAGGGGGGGTACTGAAGCTTTCTTT. The whole variable domain, remainder taken from reference TRBV29-1 and TRBJ1-1, is SAVISQKPSRDICQRGTSLTIQCQVDSQVTMMFWYRQQPGQSLTLIATANQGSEATYESGFVIDKFPISRPNLTFSTLTVSNMSPEDSSIYLCSVDRGGTEAFFGQGTRLTVV.

This clonotype has just a few counts. The chain links TRBV29-1 to TRBJ2-1; D ambiguous. V lost 6 bases to trimming and J lost 0 bases, with 9 bases between them. The germline V gene has CDR1 SQVTM and CDR2 ANQGSEA. This CDR3 has 13 amino acids. The CDR3 spells CSVTISSYNEQFF. As DNA, the CDR3 is TGCAGCGTCACTATTAGCTCCTACAATGAGCAGTTCTTC.

The chain couples TRBV18 to TRBJ2-5, with unresolved D. V lost 0 bases to trimming and J lost 6 bases, with 14 bases between them. The V gene's germline CDR1 is KGHSH and CDR2 LQKENI. The CDR3 is made up of 15 amino acids. This CDR3 is CASSPPSIGKQTQYF. The CDR3 coding sequence is TGTGCCAGCTCACCACCTTCAATTGGGAAACAGACCCAGTACTTC.

On this clonotype: One end of the junction varies from germline; a read error may be responsible. CDR3 amino acids: CARSLDSNTEAFF. The CDR3 region has the DNA TGTGCCCGGAGCCTTGACTCGAACACTGAAGCTTTCTTT. The chain recombines TRBV30 with TRBJ1-1; D not certain. Per germline, CDR1 GTSNPN and CDR2 SVGIG (reference sequence). The CDR3 contains 13 residues.

V and J are TRBV6-5 and TRBJ2-5; TRBD2 might be the D (6 bases). V dropped 0 bases and J dropped 1 base, with 15 bases sitting between them. Germline V gives CDR1 MNHEY, CDR2 SVGAGI. The CDR3 has 17 residues. The CDR3 nucleotides are TGTGCCAGCAGTTACTCGTATCGGGAAGCGGGCCAAGAGACCCAGTACTTC. Translated: CASSYSYREAGQETQYF.

In this sample, this clonotype turned up many times. This chain joins TRBV5-1 and TRBJ2-5; possibly TRBD1 or TRBD2 for D (5 bases each). This CDR3 has 15 residues. Between the trimmed V and J ends, which lost 6 bases and 3 bases, there was a span of 18 bases. CDR1 SGHRS and CDR2 YFSETQ come from the germline V gene. The CDR3 here is CASTPFQGREETQYF. The CDR3 DNA follows: TGCGCCAGCACACCTTTCCAGGGACGGGAAGAGACCCAGTACTTC.

The chain links TRBV7-8 to TRBJ1-1; D might be TRBD1 (5 bases). Germline-derived CDR1 and CDR2 are SGHVS and FQNEAQ. This CDR3 spans 14 amino acids. Trimming cost V 5 bases and J 0 bases, with 10 bases left between them. The CDR3 nucleotides read TGTGCCAGCAGCAGGGGCAGGGTGAACACTGAAGCTTTCTTT. Translated: CASSRGRVNTEAFF.

The sample holds one count of this clonotype. It may be a read error: a sequence one base away is much more abundant. Given the absence of the conserved phenylalanine or tryptophan at the CDR3 end, a read error is likely. This chain's CDR3 is CASRPPRDRGTEAFL. The CDR3, as DNA: TGTGCCAGCAGGCCACCTCGGGACAGGGGGACTGAAGCTTTCCTT. The chain employs TRBV28 and TRBJ1-1; 11 nucleotides agree with TRBD1. The V and J ends lost 6 bases and 5 bases, in that order; junction bases with no gene match: 8. The CDR3 length is 15 residues. The germline CDR1 and CDR2 sequences are MDHEN and SYDVKM.

The chain uses TRBV20-1 and TRBJ2-7; 11 nucleotides agree with TRBD2. J was trimmed by 3 bases and V by 2 bases; bases with no gene match: 3. The CDR3 contains 14 residues. Germline lookup yields CDR1 DFQATT and CDR2 SNEGSKA (reference sequence). The CDR3 sequence: CSARRLAGFYEQYF. The CDR3 nucleotides are TGCAGTGCTAGAAGACTAGCGGGATTCTACGAGCAGTACTTC.

Many counts were recorded for this clonotype. J is TRBJ2-3 and V is TRBV12-3 or TRBV12-4, with D perhaps given as TRBD1 or TRBD2 (6 bases each). This CDR3 comprises 14 residues. Trimming took 6 bases from V and 0 from J, leaving 10 bases between them. The CDR3 bases are TGTGCCAGCAGGCGGGGACATAGCACAGATACGCAGTATTTT. Translation: CASRRGHSTDTQYF.

There are a few counts of this clonotype. The chain links TRBV7-2 to TRBJ2-1; TRBD1 matches at 9 bases. The CDR3 sequence is 13 residues long. V trimming: 6 bases; J trimming: 9 bases; junction bases outside the gene matches: 6. CDR1 and CDR2 from the germline V gene are SGHTA and FQGNSA. CDR3 DNA sequence: TGTGCCAGCAGGGGACAGGGCCAAGGTGAGCAGTTCTTC. This codes for CASRGQGQGEQFF.

This clonotype was seen a handful of times. The chain carries TRBV12-3 or TRBV12-4 and TRBJ1-1, with 7 bases aligning to TRBD1. This CDR3 is built from 15 residues. V shed 3 bases and J 2 bases; nucleotides not matched to a gene: 6. The CDR3 sequence: CASSFTTGSNTEAFF. In DNA form, the CDR3 reads TGTGCCAGCAGTTTTACGACAGGGTCAAACACTGAAGCTTTCTTT.

This clonotype has just a few counts. The chain couples TRBV6-2 or TRBV6-3 to TRBJ2-2; TRBD2 might be the D (5 bases). Germline values: CDR1 MNHEY, CDR2 SVGEGT. The length of the CDR3 is 16 residues. The V end lost 10 bases, the J end lost 3 bases, and 21 bases lay between the germline ends. This CDR3 reads CAIPPSREWYTGELFF. The CDR3 nucleotides are TGTGCCATCCCCCCCTCTAGGGAGTGGTACACCGGGGAGCTGTTTTTT.

This clonotype came up a few times. V and J are TRBV24-1 and TRBJ2-1; D is ambiguous. V was cut by 7 bases and J by 8 bases, with 8 bases left in between. The V gene's germline CDR1 is KGHDR and CDR2 SFDVKD. This CDR3 region has 11 residues. CDR3 region: CATRYNDEQFF. In DNA, the CDR3 is TGTGCCACCAGGTACAATGATGAGCAGTTCTTC.

The gene calls are TRBV19 and TRBJ1-5; D not certain. Trimming stripped 1 base from V and 2 bases from J, with 12 bases between. Looked up from germline, CDR1 is LNHDA and CDR2 is SQIVND (reference sequence). The CDR3 spans 16 residues. This CDR3 is CASSIGTDYGNQPQHF. The CDR3 DNA reads TGTGCCAGTAGTATAGGGACGGACTATGGCAATCAGCCCCAGCATTTT.